The next 31 T cell receptor beta chains were all read from a single sample in a study of T-cell reconstitution after alpha-beta-depleted transplantation in children. The authors prepared the TCRbeta library with unique molecular identifiers. TCRdb used MiXCR to reprocess the PCR reads, holding one entry per CDR3 protein. The sample shows about 120,000 distinct CDR3 sequences, approximately 10% of them seen only once. The sample here was PBMCs, taken before TCRalphabeta/CD19-depleted stem cell transplant. These receptors were taken from a boy between 2 and 10 years old with acute lymphoblastic leukemia, due to receive a stem cell transplant.

The rearrangement uses TRBV7-6 and TRBJ2-7, with D perhaps matching TRBD2 (6 bases). The germline gives CDR1 SGHVS, CDR2 FNYEAQ. The CDR3 is 13 residues long. V was shortened by 1 base and J by 6 bases, with 10 bases between the two germline ends. The CDR3 bases are TGTGCCAGCAGCTTAGGCGGGATAGCCGAGCAGTACTTC. It encodes CASSLGGIAEQYF.

This clonotype was seen many times. The genes are TRBV6-1 and TRBJ2-1; 8 positions agree with TRBD2. The V gene's germline CDR1 is MNHNS and CDR2 SASEGT. CDR3 length: 15 amino acids. J lost 6 bases, V lost 4 bases, and 8 bases had no gene match. Here the CDR3 reads CASSARGAGANEQFF. CDR3 in DNA: TGTGCCAGCAGTGCCCGTGGAGCGGGGGCCAATGAGCAGTTCTTC.

This clonotype was counted only a few times. V usage is TRBV6-2 or TRBV6-3 and J usage is TRBJ2-5, with TRBD2 matching over 11 bases. Germline assignment: CDR1 MNHEY and CDR2 SVGEGT. Germline trimming cut 5 bases from V and 4 bases from J; bases unmatched to any gene: 9. This CDR3 is 16 amino acids long. The CDR3 protein is CASSRPTSGSGETQYF. CDR3 DNA: TGTGCCAGCAGTCGCCCTACTAGCGGGAGTGGAGAGACCCAGTACTTC.

The rearrangement joins TRBV29-1 to TRBJ1-4, with 9 bases aligning to TRBD1. The CDR3 contains 16 residues. Unmatched junction bases numbered 13, after V lost 6 bases and J lost 5 bases. The germline V gene has CDR1 SQVTM and CDR2 ANQGSEA. This CDR3 reads CSVSRHRGQGNEKLFF. The CDR3 region has the DNA TGCAGCGTCTCACGCCACCGGGGACAGGGCAATGAAAAACTGTTTTTT. The full variable domain, rest sourced from reference TRBV29-1 and TRBJ1-4, is SAVISQKPSRDICQRGTSLTIQCQVDSQVTMMFWYRQQPGQSLTLIATANQGSEATYESGFVIDKFPISRPNLTFSTLTVSNMSPEDSSIYLCSVSRHRGQGNEKLFFGSGTQLSVL.

CDR3 nucleotide sequence: TGCGCCAGCAGCATGACTCAGAGAGTTGAATTGGGTACGCAGTATTTT. It translates to CASSMTQRVELGTQYF. This chain connects TRBV5-1 to TRBJ2-3; D is unclear. Per the germline V gene, CDR1 is SGHRS and CDR2 is YFSETQ. The CDR3 spans 16 residues. Trimming stripped 4 bases from V and 8 bases from J, with 23 bases between.

This clonotype was counted between two and nine times. The rearrangement joins TRBV5-1 to TRBJ2-3, with 10 bases that match TRBD2. The length of the CDR3 is 15 residues. The V gene end was trimmed by 4 bases and the J gene end by 0 bases; junction bases not matched to a gene: 2. Germline lookup yields CDR1 SGHRS and CDR2 YFSETQ. DNA for the CDR3: TGCGCCAGCAGCCCACTAGCGGGAAGCACAGATACGCAGTATTTT. It yields the protein CASSPLAGSTDTQYF.

This clonotype was picked up many times. The chain carries TRBV7-2 and TRBJ2-5, with 11 bases lining up with TRBD2. The CDR3 sequence is 13 residues long. Germline loops: CDR1 SGHTA, CDR2 FQGNSA. V gave up 10 bases and J gave up 4 bases; unmatched junction bases: 5. In nucleotides, the CDR3 is TGTGCCACCTCGCTAGCGGGAGGAGAGACCCAGTACTTC. Amino acid sequence: CATSLAGGETQYF.

This clonotype was seen a few times. The J gene is TRBJ2-7, the V gene TRBV11-2, with D maybe TRBD1 (5 bases). The CDR3 totals 14 residues. Trimming removed 5 bases from V and 4 bases from J, with 15 bases in between. Germline CDR1 SGHAT, CDR2 FQNNGV. The CDR3 region is CASSLRQTKYEQYF. The DNA for the CDR3 is TGTGCCAGCAGCCTTAGACAGACAAAGTACGAGCAGTACTTC.

In its sample, this clonotype was seen a few times. The genes are TRBV7-9 and TRBJ2-7; D is perhaps TRBD1 or TRBD2 (6 bases each). The CDR3 is 14 amino acids. V was shortened by 0 bases and J by 2 bases, with 8 bases between the two germline ends. Germline CDR1 reads SEHNR; CDR2 reads FQNEAQ (reference sequence). The CDR3 protein is CASSLAGGTYEQYF. The CDR3, as DNA: TGTGCCAGCAGCTTAGCAGGGGGGACCTACGAGCAGTACTTC.

This clonotype was counted a few times. The chain uses TRBV28 and TRBJ1-5; perhaps TRBD1 as D (5 bases). V was shortened by 1 base and J by 3 bases, with 10 bases between the two germline ends. The CDR3 contains 15 residues. Germline V gene lookup returns CDR1 MDHEN and CDR2 SYDVKM. In DNA, the CDR3 is TGTGCCAGCAGTTTATATGGGGGTTCCAATCAGCCCCAGCATTTT. This encodes CASSLYGGSNQPQHF.

The V and J genes are TRBV7-9 and TRBJ2-1; D remains unclear. From germline, CDR1 is SEHNR and CDR2 FQNEAQ (reference sequence). V lost 4 bases and J lost 2, with 12 bases in between. This CDR3 comprises 15 residues. The DNA for the CDR3 is TGTGCCAGCAGCTCCGCAATTACCCCCTACAATGAGCAGTTCTTC. Amino acid sequence: CASSSAITPYNEQFF.

This clonotype appeared many times. V and J are TRBV7-6 and TRBJ2-7, with D tentatively TRBD1 or TRBD2 (6 bases each). The CDR3 runs to 15 residues. Looked up from germline, CDR1 is SGHVS and CDR2 is FNYEAQ. The V end was cut by 1 base, the J end by 6 bases, with 16 bases between. CDR3 nucleotide sequence: TGTGCCAGCAGCTTAGAGCTATCCAGGGGAGGCGAGCAGTACTTC. Protein product: CASSLELSRGGEQYF. The full variable domain, its missing parts supplied by reference TRBV7-6 and TRBJ2-7, is GAGVSQSPRYKVTKRGQDVALRCDPISGHVSLYWYRQALGQGPEFLTYFNYEAQQDKSGLPNDRFSAERPEGSISTLTIQRTEQRDSAMYRCASSLELSRGGEQYFGPGTRLTVT.

The CDR3 DNA reads as TGTGCCACCCTGTCCTACGGCACAGATACGCAGTATTTT. Translated, it gives CATLSYGTDTQYF. The rearrangement links TRBV27 to TRBJ2-3; D is unresolved. Germline lookup yields CDR1 MNHEY and CDR2 SMNVEV (reference sequence). V dropped 10 bases and J dropped 1 base, with 12 bases sitting between them. The CDR3 length is 13 residues.

This clonotype appeared many times. The chain joins TRBV20-1 to TRBJ1-5; no clear D gene. Trimming shortened V by 7 bases and J by 6 bases, and 13 bases separated the two germline ends. Germline assignment: CDR1 DFQATT and CDR2 SNEGSKA (reference sequence). The CDR3 has 12 residues. Here the CDR3 reads CSVGRAGQPQHF. CDR3 nucleotide sequence: TGCAGTGTCGGGAGGGCTGGTCAGCCCCAGCATTTT.

CDR3 DNA sequence: TGTGCCAGCATCCTAACAGGGAGAGGCGTATCCGGGGAGCTGTTTTTT. The encoded protein is CASILTGRGVSGELFF. The gene calls are TRBV6-1 and TRBJ2-2; TRBD1 is a possible D gene (6 bases). V shed 7 bases and J shed 6 bases, with 21 bases lying between them. This CDR3 has 16 residues. The germline CDR1 and CDR2 sequences are MNHNS and SASEGT.

Ten or more counts support this clonotype. V usage is TRBV5-6 and J usage is TRBJ2-1; 8 bases map to TRBD2. V was clipped by 3 bases and J by 7 bases; unmatched bases: 15. This CDR3 spans 17 amino acids. CDR1 and CDR2 (germline): SGHDT, YYEEEE. The CDR3 coding sequence is TGTGCCAGCAGCTCCAACCCCGGGAGGGCCTTAGGGAATGAGCAGTTCTTC. Residues: CASSSNPGRALGNEQFF.

The rearrangement joins TRBV12-3 or TRBV12-4 to TRBJ2-1, with D maybe TRBD2 (5 bases). Trimming removed 5 bases at V and 0 bases at J, with 14 bases between. CDR3 size: 16 residues. CDR3 in DNA: TGTGCCAGCAGTGCACTAGTTTCGAGCTCCTACAATGAGCAGTTCTTC. Protein product: CASSALVSSSYNEQFF.

The table lists this clonotype with many counts. V and J are TRBV6-5 and TRBJ1-2; D perhaps matches TRBD1 (6 bases). The CDR3 is made up of 15 amino acids. The V and J ends lost 6 bases and 4 bases respectively, with 18 bases between them. CDR1 MNHEY and CDR2 SVGAGI come from the germline V gene. CDR3 region: CASRVQGVGSYGYTF. CDR3 DNA: TGTGCCAGCAGGGTACAGGGAGTGGGTTCCTATGGCTACACCTTC.

This clonotype occurred a few times. The chain has TRBV3-1 and TRBJ2-5; 10 bases are shared with TRBD2. CDR1 LGHDT and CDR2 YNNKEL come from the germline V gene (reference sequence). V shed 8 bases and J 2 bases; nucleotides not matched to a gene: 5. CDR3 length equals 14 residues. The DNA for the CDR3 is TGTGCCAGCGCAGGGACTAGCGCGCAAGAGACCCAGTACTTC. It translates to CASAGTSAQETQYF.

The chain uses TRBV3-1 and TRBJ1-1, with 7 positions matching TRBD1. The CDR3 sequence is 15 residues long. With V trimmed by 4 bases and J by 1 base, 6 bases remained unmatched. CDR1 LGHDT and CDR2 YNNKEL come from the germline V gene (reference sequence). Here the CDR3 reads CASSRRQGTNTEAFF. The CDR3 DNA reads TGTGCCAGCAGCCGCCGACAGGGTACGAACACTGAAGCTTTCTTT.

This clonotype came up a few times. The chain links TRBV7-9 to TRBJ2-7; 12 positions match TRBD2. The CDR3 runs to 16 residues. V gave up 5 bases and J gave up 1 base; unmatched junction bases: 6. Germline V gives CDR1 SEHNR, CDR2 FQNEAQ (reference sequence). CDR3 region: CASSRSGTSGSYEQYF. The DNA for the CDR3 is TGTGCCAGCAGCCGGTCCGGGACTAGCGGGTCCTACGAGCAGTACTTC.

This chain joins TRBV5-1 and TRBJ2-2, with D unresolved. The V gene's germline CDR1 is SGHRS and CDR2 YFSETQ. The V gene lost 5 bases and the J gene lost 3 bases, with 17 bases spanning the gap. The CDR3 runs to 16 residues. The chain's CDR3 is CASRRIWDGHTGELFF. DNA for the CDR3: TGCGCCAGCAGGAGGATATGGGATGGGCACACCGGGGAGCTGTTTTTT.

This clonotype was detected many times. The chain is built from TRBV6-5 and TRBJ1-1; D unclear. The CDR3 extends over 11 amino acids. The V gene's germline CDR1 is MNHEY and CDR2 SVGAGI. V was shortened by 6 bases and J by 7 bases, with 9 bases between the two germline ends. The CDR3 region is CASSRYLEAFF. CDR3 coding DNA: TGTGCCAGCAGCCGGTACCTTGAAGCTTTCTTT.

The chain uses TRBV5-4 and TRBJ2-2; D may be TRBD1 or TRBD2 (7 bases each). Germline CDR1 reads SGHNT; CDR2 reads YYREEE (reference sequence). The V end lost 1 base, the J end lost 5 bases, and 18 bases lay between the germline ends. CDR3 size: 17 residues. The chain's CDR3 is CASSLRTGGGLTGELFF. The DNA for the CDR3 is TGTGCCAGCAGCTTGCGGACAGGCGGGGGTTTAACCGGGGAGCTGTTTTTT.

The chain has TRBV18 and TRBJ2-3; D is perhaps TRBD2 (5 bases). CDR1 is KGHSH, CDR2 LQKENI, per germline. The CDR3 has 14 amino acids. V lost 0 bases to trimming and J lost 11 bases, with 15 bases between them. In nucleotides, the CDR3 is TGTGCCAGCTCACCACCGGACTTACTAGTGGGGCAGTATTTT. It specifies CASSPPDLLVGQYF.

The CDR3, as DNA: TGTGCCAGCAGTTACGGGCCAGGGTCTGCTCGCACCGGGGAGCTGTTTTTT. Residues: CASSYGPGSARTGELFF. This chain links TRBV6-5 with TRBJ2-2; TRBD1 might be the D (5 bases). This CDR3 has 17 amino acids. Deletions cut 2 bases from V and 4 bases from J, with 17 bases between. Germline CDR1 MNHEY, CDR2 SVGAGI.

This clonotype was picked up many times. V usage is TRBV18 and J usage is TRBJ2-1, with 11 bases identical to TRBD2. The junction had 0 bases not matched to a gene; V was cut back by 3 bases and J by 2 bases. This CDR3 is built from 15 residues. Germline V gene data show CDR1 as KGHSH and CDR2 as LQKENI. This CDR3 reads CASSPTSGTYNEQFF. Written as DNA, the CDR3 is TGTGCCAGCTCACCGACTAGCGGGACCTACAATGAGCAGTTCTTC.

This clonotype was seen repeatedly, ten times or more. This chain uses TRBV29-1 with TRBJ2-3, with 10 positions matching TRBD1. Germline CDR1 and CDR2: SQVTM and ANQGSEA. This CDR3 is 19 amino acids long. With V trimmed by 6 bases and J by 4 bases, 22 bases remained unmatched. CDR3 sequence (DNA): TGCAGCGTGCGCGCGAGTCTCCTCCCGACAGGGGGCTGGTCAGATACGCAGTATTTT. It translates to CSVRASLLPTGGWSDTQYF.

In this sample, this clonotype turned up many times. The chain carries TRBV20-1 and TRBJ2-3; D not resolved. The germline CDR1 and CDR2 sequences are DFQATT and SNEGSKA (reference sequence). The CDR3 is 15 amino acids. The CDR3 nucleotides are TGCAGCGTACTGGAGTTTGGGTTCGGTACAGATACGCAGTATTTT. It yields the protein CSVLEFGFGTDTQYF.

This clonotype occurred many times. The rearrangement links TRBV6-5 to TRBJ2-1; perhaps TRBD2 as D (5 bases). The CDR3 runs 16 residues. Trimming shortened V by 7 bases and J by 0 bases, and 16 bases separated the two germline ends. The germline V gene encodes CDR1 MNHEY and CDR2 SVGAGI. The CDR3 reads CASTKIASSSYNEQFF. The CDR3 nucleotides are TGTGCCAGCACAAAAATAGCTAGCTCCTCCTACAATGAGCAGTTCTTC.

This clonotype came up a few times. Germline and junction disagree at one end, which may indicate a read error. This sequence joins TRBV30 and TRBJ1-2; D gene uncertain. The CDR3 runs to 11 residues. From germline, CDR1 is GTSNPN and CDR2 SVGIG (reference sequence). The chain's CDR3 is CSCGVVYGYTF. CDR3 bases: TGTTCCTGCGGCGTAGTCTATGGCTACACCTTC.